The TCR beta chain under discussion was sequenced for a study of CD8 T cells in Susac syndrome. Overall study: Among sequenced Susac syndrome patients, six had active disease and eight were in remission. At the time of blood draw, patients with Susac syndrome were therapy-naive, receiving corticosteroids, or receiving intravenous immunoglobulin alone.

As for this clonotype: Antigen specificity is unknown.

CDR1 and CDR2 (germline): MDHEN, SYDVKM. This CDR3 has 16 residues. The ends lost 2 bases at V and 4 bases at J; junction bases unmatched: 8. Study findings and constraints: The total CD8+ repertoires contained roughly 15 Susac-specific public clones, and the CD8+ TEMRA repertoires contained about 5.

After extraction with the RNeasy kit, about 0.45 to 1 ug of the RNA was reverse transcribed using random hexamers. Multiplex PCR with immunoSEQ amplified the TCR beta CDR3 across 54 Vbeta and 13 Jbeta. Via MiXCR, TCRdb re-called the immunoSEQ multiplex PCR reads, giving one row per CDR3 protein. The table lists around 80,000 distinct CDR3 sequences, roughly 95% of them singletons. J is TRBJ2-7 and V is TRBV28; 10 bases match TRBD2. What was sequenced was CD8+ T cells from PBMCs. The receptor was derived from a human donor with Susac syndrome. Here the CDR3 DNA reads TGTGCCAGCAGTTTAGAGGCTAGCGGGGGAATTTACGAGCAGTACTTC. Protein: CASSLEASGGIYEQYF.